This TCR beta chain appears in the sequencing data of a study of blood T cells in healthy people across ages. PCR was performed a second time for about 6 to 12 cycles using a sample-barcoded 5' primer and a J-beta primer mix. TCRdb re-called the 5' RACE reads through MiXCR, storing one row per CDR3 protein. Among over 500,000 distinct CDR3 sequences listed, roughly a quarter were seen once. This clonotype was observed a handful of times. CDR1 is KGHDR, CDR2 SFDVKD, per germline. CDR3 length equals 16 residues. The V gene lost 0 bases and the J gene lost 1 base, with 11 bases spanning the gap. In addition, the sample was reused for a study of T cells of mothers and their children.

V usage is TRBV24-1 and J usage is TRBJ2-5, with a weak D call TRBD1 (7 bases). The sample consisted of blood. The clonotype comes from a boy younger than 10 in good health. The chain's CDR3 is CATSDLRRDSQETQYF. For the CDR3, the DNA is TGTGCCACCAGTGATTTGCGGAGGGACAGCCAAGAGACCCAGTACTTC.